One sample yielded the 28 T cell receptor beta chains listed below, sequenced in a study of regulatory T cells in long-lasting Graves disease. Time point denoted: newly diagnosed GD, antithyroid drugs for less than 3 months. Generation of the TCR library employed RNA extracted from PBMCs. Construction of the TCR beta libraries employed iRepertoire HTBI primers in conjunction with Arm-PCR of CDR3 regions. Using its own MiXCR run on the multiplex PCR reads, TCRdb lists one record per CDR3 protein. Altogether hundreds of thousands of distinct CDR3 sequences are present, 15% to 20% being singletons, with the ten largest covering 15% to 20%. The same sample was also studied in work on T cells in Graves' hyperthyroidism and ophthalmopathy.

Sample: peripheral blood mononuclear cells (PBMCs), taken at new diagnosis, from a patient treated with antithyroid drugs. Receptor source: a woman in her thirties with Graves disease.

The CDR3 loop is CASSPQNEQFF. The CDR3 region has the DNA TGTGCCAGCAGCCCCCAGAATGAGCAGTTCTTC. The rearrangement links TRBV7-9 to TRBJ2-1, with D unclear. Trimming stripped 5 bases from V and 7 bases from J, with 6 bases between. Germline CDR1 is SEHNR and CDR2 is FQNEAQ (reference sequence). CDR3 size: 11 residues.

The chain is built from TRBV20-1 and TRBJ2-3, with D tentatively TRBD2 (5 bases). The CDR3 totals 19 residues. V lost 6 bases to trimming and J lost 3 bases, with 31 bases between them. Per germline, CDR1 DFQATT and CDR2 SNEGSKA (reference sequence). CDR3 in DNA: TGCAGTGCCCCAGGACCCTTGTCGGGAACCTTCACACTTACAGATACGCAGTATTTT. It is translated as CSAPGPLSGTFTLTDTQYF.

This clonotype was recorded many times. This chain uses TRBV5-1 with TRBJ2-1; the match to TRBD2 covers 16 bases. The germline CDR1 and CDR2 sequences are SGHRS and YFSETQ. V shed 4 bases, J shed 7 bases, and the junction held 8 bases outside the gene matches. This CDR3 region has 17 residues. The CDR3 is CASSTVPGLAGGNEQFF. CDR3 sequence (DNA): TGCGCCAGCAGCACGGTCCCGGGACTAGCGGGAGGGAATGAGCAGTTCTTC.

This clonotype was counted ten times or more. The chain joins TRBV28 to TRBJ2-2; D unresolved. This CDR3 spans 16 amino acids. The V and J ends lost 3 bases and 1 base respectively, with 12 bases between them. Germline lookup yields CDR1 MDHEN and CDR2 SYDVKM. CDR3 nucleotides: TGTGCCAGCAGTTTTTCGGGTAAAAGGAACACCGGGGAGCTGTTTTTT. Its protein product is CASSFSGKRNTGELFF. Complete variable domain (other parts from reference TRBV28 and TRBJ2-2): DVKVTQSSRYLVKRTGEKVFLECVQDMDHENMFWYRQDPGLGLRLIYFSYDVKMKEKGDIPEGYSVSREKKERFSLILESASTNQTSMYLCASSFSGKRNTGELFFGEGSRLTVL.

This clonotype was found a few times. The chain has TRBV28 and TRBJ2-6; D is perhaps TRBD1 or TRBD2 (5 bases each). The CDR3 runs 18 residues. V dropped 2 bases and J dropped 1 base, with 15 bases sitting between them. Germline V gives CDR1 MDHEN, CDR2 SYDVKM. In DNA, the CDR3 is TGTGCCAGCAGTTTAATAGATCTTGAGGGGTCTGGGGCCAACGTCCTGACTTTC. Its translation: CASSLIDLEGSGANVLTF. Filled out from reference TRBV28 and TRBJ2-6, the complete variable domain reads DVKVTQSSRYLVKRTGEKVFLECVQDMDHENMFWYRQDPGLGLRLIYFSYDVKMKEKGDIPEGYSVSREKKERFSLILESASTNQTSMYLCASSLIDLEGSGANVLTFGAGSRLTVL.

This clonotype was recorded many times. The chain has TRBV6-1 and TRBJ2-7; 10 nucleotides agree with TRBD2. CDR3 size: 14 residues. V was clipped by 7 bases and J by 0 bases; unmatched bases: 3. CDR1 MNHNS and CDR2 SASEGT come from the germline V gene. CDR3 bases: TGTGCCAGCATCCCTAGCGGGAGCTCCTACGAGCAGTACTTC. This encodes CASIPSGSSYEQYF.

This clonotype was observed a few times. J is TRBJ2-1 and V is TRBV6-2 or TRBV6-3, with D uncertain. CDR1 MNHEY and CDR2 SVGEGT come from the germline V gene. The CDR3 spans 14 residues. V was shortened by 11 bases and J by 0 bases, with 14 bases between the two germline ends. The CDR3 DNA sequence: TGTGCCCACAGCGTACGAGACTCCTACAATGAGCAGTTCTTC. It is translated as CAHSVRDSYNEQFF.

The chain joins TRBV28 to TRBJ2-7; no clear D gene. Between the trimmed V and J ends, which lost 5 bases and 3 bases, there was a span of 14 bases. CDR3 length: 14 amino acids. The germline V gene encodes CDR1 MDHEN and CDR2 SYDVKM. The CDR3 loop is CASSGFSSHYEQYF. The DNA of the CDR3 is TGTGCCAGCAGTGGTTTTAGCTCTCACTACGAGCAGTACTTC.

J is TRBJ1-6 and V is TRBV9; the match to TRBD1 covers 7 bases. Germline V gives CDR1 SGDLS, CDR2 YYNGEE. CDR3 size: 15 residues. V shed 2 bases, J shed 9 bases, and the junction held 8 bases outside the gene matches. Here the CDR3 reads CASSVEQGRGSPLHF. CDR3 nucleotide sequence: TGTGCCAGCAGCGTCGAACAGGGGAGGGGTTCACCCCTCCACTTT.

DNA of the CDR3: TGCGCCAGCAGACCGGGACTAACTCCGAGCTCCTACAATGAGCAGTTCTTC. It encodes CASRPGLTPSSYNEQFF. The chain links TRBV5-1 to TRBJ2-1; 7 bases line up with TRBD2. Trimming at V came to 5 bases and at J to 0 bases, leaving 11 bases not matched to a gene. Germline CDR1 reads SGHRS; CDR2 reads YFSETQ. The CDR3 covers 17 residues.

This clonotype came up many times. This rearrangement joins TRBV5-1 to TRBJ2-7, with D tentatively TRBD1 or TRBD2 (5 bases each). The CDR3 length is 15 residues. The V gene's germline CDR1 is SGHRS and CDR2 YFSETQ. V lost 5 bases and J 2 bases, leaving 17 bases between the germline ends. This CDR3 reads CASSRTGTETYEQYF. CDR3 DNA sequence: TGCGCCAGCAGTCGTACCGGGACGGAGACCTACGAGCAGTACTTC.

In its sample, this clonotype was seen many times. The genes are TRBV27 and TRBJ1-6, with D perhaps TRBD1 (6 bases). CDR1 MNHEY and CDR2 SMNVEV come from the germline V gene (reference sequence). V gave up 6 bases and J gave up 6 bases, with 15 bases separating them. The CDR3 is made up of 15 amino acids. CDR3 in DNA: TGTGCCAGCAGGCAACAGGGAGCCTTTAATTCACCCCTCCACTTT. Its translation: CASRQQGAFNSPLHF.

The chain recombines TRBV2 with TRBJ2-3; the D gene is possibly TRBD1 (6 bases). V shed 6 bases and J shed 3 bases, with 16 bases lying between them. The CDR3 consists of 15 residues. Germline-derived CDR1 and CDR2 are SNHLY and FYNNEI. The DNA of the CDR3 is TGTGCCAGCAGGCTACAGGGCCTTTCGACAGATACGCAGTATTTT. It codes for CASRLQGLSTDTQYF.

This clonotype was observed at least ten times. The rearrangement uses TRBV20-1 and TRBJ2-7, with D unclear. Germline V lookup: CDR1 DFQATT, CDR2 SNEGSKA (reference sequence). This CDR3 is 11 amino acids long. The V end lost 3 bases, the J end lost 4 bases, and 7 bases lay between the germline ends. The CDR3 DNA reads TGCAGTGCTAGTTTGGGATACGAGCAGTACTTC. It translates to CSASLGYEQYF.

In this sample, this clonotype turned up once. The rearrangement uses TRBV3-1 and TRBJ2-1, with TRBD2 matching over 11 bases. Germline CDR1 is LGHDT and CDR2 is YNNKEL (reference sequence). The CDR3 extends over 17 amino acids. Unmatched junction bases numbered 10, after V lost 2 bases and J lost 7 bases. Written as DNA, the CDR3 is TGTGCCAGCAGCCAAAACCCACTAGCGGGAGCCTCAAATGAGCAGTTCTTC. Protein sequence: CASSQNPLAGASNEQFF.

The CDR3 is CASSQAPGLAKRGSSTDTQYF. In DNA, the CDR3 is TGTGCCAGCAGCCAGGCTCCGGGACTAGCGAAAAGAGGGTCTAGCACAGATACGCAGTATTTT. This chain links TRBV3-1 with TRBJ2-3; TRBD2 matches 10 bases. V lost 3 bases to trimming and J lost 0 bases; unmatched junction nucleotides: 18. This CDR3 comprises 21 residues. The germline gives CDR1 LGHDT, CDR2 YNNKEL (reference sequence).

The table lists this clonotype with many counts. The J gene is TRBJ1-1, the V gene TRBV12-3 or TRBV12-4; D call uncertain. The CDR3 is made up of 12 amino acids. V was trimmed by 8 bases and J by 5 bases, leaving 12 bases between them. In DNA, the CDR3 is TGTGCCAGCGAGAAGGGCAGGACTGAAGCTTTCTTT. It codes for CASEKGRTEAFF.

This clonotype was recorded many times. The gene calls are TRBV19 and TRBJ2-7, with D maybe TRBD1 (5 bases). The CDR3 loop spans 16 amino acids. The ends were cut back, 5 bases at V and 0 bases at J, with 17 bases in the middle. Germline CDR1 LNHDA, CDR2 SQIVND (reference sequence). The CDR3 spells CASSSSDSYYSYEQYF. As DNA, the CDR3 is TGTGCCAGTAGTTCTTCAGACAGTTACTACTCCTACGAGCAGTACTTC. The full variable domain, in which reference TRBV19 and TRBJ2-7 provide the parts outside the CDR3, is DGGITQSPKYLFRKEGQNVTLSCEQNLNHDAMYWYRQDPGQGLRLIYYSQIVNDFQKGDIAEGYSVSREKKESFPLTVTSAQKNPTAFYLCASSSSDSYYSYEQYFGPGTRLTVT.

This clonotype has just a few counts. DNA of the CDR3: TGTGCCACCAGCAGGGAGAGACAGGGTCGAAAAGAGACCCAGTACTTC. Translation gives CATSRERQGRKETQYF. The rearrangement links TRBV15 to TRBJ2-5; 7 bases are a match to TRBD1. Trimming cost V 3 bases and J 3 bases; bases outside gene matches: 10. The length of the CDR3 is 16 residues. Germline V lookup: CDR1 LNHNV, CDR2 YYDKDF (reference sequence).

The chain combines TRBV24-1 with TRBJ1-2; D unresolved. Germline assignment: CDR1 KGHDR and CDR2 SFDVKD. The germline V and J ends were trimmed by 1 base and 1 base, with 6 bases remaining between them. The length of the CDR3 is 14 residues. The CDR3 region is CATSDFKNNYGYTF. The CDR3 bases are TGTGCCACCAGTGATTTTAAGAATAACTATGGCTACACCTTC.

The chain uses TRBV27 and TRBJ2-3; maybe TRBD1 (5 bases). Trimming stripped 5 bases from V and 0 bases from J, with 15 bases between. The CDR3 is 16 amino acids. Germline-derived CDR1 and CDR2 are MNHEY and SMNVEV (reference sequence). CDR3 protein: CASSPTVPGSTDTQYF. DNA for the CDR3: TGTGCCAGCAGTCCCACAGTTCCAGGGAGCACAGATACGCAGTATTTT.

This clonotype has only a few counts. The chain has TRBV28 and TRBJ1-2, with 12 bases aligning to TRBD1. CDR1 MDHEN and CDR2 SYDVKM come from the germline V gene. The CDR3 covers 15 residues. J lost 3 bases, V lost 7 bases, and 6 bases had no gene match. The CDR3 protein is CASTSGQGAYYGYTF. DNA of the CDR3: TGTGCCAGCACCTCGGGACAGGGGGCGTACTATGGCTACACCTTC.

This clonotype was counted ten times or more. In DNA, the CDR3 is TGTGCCAGCACCCAAGGACGGGCCTACTATGGCTACACCTTC. Protein: CASTQGRAYYGYTF. The rearrangement uses TRBV12-3 or TRBV12-4 and TRBJ1-2; unclear D gene. The CDR3 has 14 residues. Trimming left V 7 bases short and J 3 bases short, with 15 bases between.

This clonotype was detected many times. The V gene is TRBV20-1, the J gene TRBJ1-4, with a possible D match to TRBD1 (6 bases). Per the germline V gene, CDR1 is DFQATT and CDR2 is SNEGSKA (reference sequence). The CDR3 contains 15 residues. Trimming stripped 0 bases from V and 5 bases from J, with 13 bases between. The CDR3, as DNA: TGCAGTGCTAGAGATCGAAGGGGGGCGAATGAAAAACTGTTTTTT. Its translation: CSARDRRGANEKLFF.

This rearrangement joins TRBV20-1 to TRBJ1-5; TRBD1 agrees at 9 bases. Germline V CDR1 and CDR2: DFQATT, SNEGSKA (reference sequence). V was pared by 5 bases and J by 5 bases, with 4 bases of the junction left unmatched. This CDR3 region has 13 residues. CDR3 loop: CSAQGQGHQPQHF. For the CDR3, the DNA is TGCAGTGCTCAGGGACAGGGACATCAGCCCCAGCATTTT.

The rearrangement uses TRBV18 and TRBJ2-6, with a possible D match to TRBD2 (5 bases). With 3 bases removed from V and 0 bases from J, the gap between germline ends came to 12 bases. CDR1 KGHSH and CDR2 LQKENI come from the germline V gene. This CDR3 region has 17 residues. The CDR3, as DNA: TGTGCCAGCTCACCTAGACGAGGGAGCTCTGGGGCCAACGTCCTGACTTTC. This sequence encodes CASSPRRGSSGANVLTF.

The genes are TRBV12-3 or TRBV12-4 and TRBJ2-1; D call uncertain. V lost 5 bases and J 0 bases, leaving 14 bases between the germline ends. This CDR3 is built from 16 residues. DNA of the CDR3: TGTGCCAGCAGTGACCCGGCGACGAGCTCCTACAATGAGCAGTTCTTC. Translation gives CASSDPATSSYNEQFF.

This chain joins TRBV5-6 and TRBJ1-1; 7 bases are a match to TRBD1. V lost 5 bases to trimming and J lost 3 bases; unmatched junction nucleotides: 10. Germline lookup yields CDR1 SGHDT and CDR2 YYEEEE. CDR3 length: 15 residues. CDR3 nucleotides: TGTGCCAGCAGGCCGGGGGGAGGGGGCCACACTGAAGCTTTCTTT. It specifies CASRPGGGGHTEAFF.